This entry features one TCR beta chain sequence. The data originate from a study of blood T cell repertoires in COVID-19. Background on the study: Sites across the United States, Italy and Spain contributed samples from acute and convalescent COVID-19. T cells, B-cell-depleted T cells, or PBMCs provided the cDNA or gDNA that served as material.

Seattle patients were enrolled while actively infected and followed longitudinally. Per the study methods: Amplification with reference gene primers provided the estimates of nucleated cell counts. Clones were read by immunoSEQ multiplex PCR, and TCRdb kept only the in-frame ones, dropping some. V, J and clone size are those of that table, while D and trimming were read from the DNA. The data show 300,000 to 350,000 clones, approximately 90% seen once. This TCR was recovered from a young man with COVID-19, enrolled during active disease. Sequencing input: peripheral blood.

The DNA for the CDR3 is TGTGCCACCAGCCTGCTTGGACACCCAAGGAACTATGGCTACACCTTC. Amino acids: CATSLLGHPRNYGYTF. This chain joins TRBV15 and TRBJ1-2, with D perhaps TRBD1 (5 bases). The V and J ends lost 5 bases and 2 bases respectively, with 18 bases between them. The CDR3 consists of 16 residues. CDR1 LNHNV and CDR2 YYDKDF come from the germline V gene (reference sequence).